The 30 T cell receptor beta chains reported below all come from one sample, sequenced in a study of CD4+ T cells in melanoma. Data came from immunoSEQ multiplex PCR; TCRdb stores just in-frame clones and leaves some out. Of approximately 7,000 clones detected, about three fifths appear once; the ten largest clones hold approximately 23%. Sequences were obtained from cells from a culture (not recorded whether cultured in vitro). Receptors originate from a human donor with melanoma.

This clone is judged medium-sized. The genes are TRBV27 and TRBJ2-1; D might be TRBD1 (5 bases). V was shortened by 3 bases and J by 10 bases, with 10 bases between the two germline ends. CDR3 size: 12 residues. Germline CDR1 and CDR2: MNHEY and SMNVEV (reference sequence). CDR3 in DNA: TGTGCCAGCAGTTTTCAGGGCGGCGAGCAGTTCTTC. Translated: CASSFQGGEQFF.

The chain recombines TRBV7-9 with TRBJ2-5; TRBD2 matches at 8 bases. CDR1 is SEHNR and CDR2 is FQNEAQ in the germline V gene (reference sequence). This CDR3 is built from 14 residues. With V trimmed by 2 bases and J by 4 bases, 3 bases remained unmatched. CDR3 sequence: CASSLSGGLETQYF. The DNA for the CDR3 is TGTGCCAGCAGCTTATCGGGGGGGCTAGAGACCCAGTACTTC.

The gene calls are TRBV5-6 and TRBJ2-1; D not resolved. V was pared by 0 bases and J by 8 bases, with 6 bases between. The CDR3 is made up of 12 amino acids. Looked up from germline, CDR1 is SGHDT and CDR2 is YYEEEE. The CDR3 is CASSLEVDEQFF. CDR3 nucleotide sequence: TGTGCCAGCAGCTTGGAAGTCGATGAGCAGTTCTTC.

This clone was detected a few times. The chain recombines TRBV7-8 with TRBJ1-5; no clear D gene. This CDR3 spans 16 amino acids. CDR1 and CDR2 from the germline V gene are SGHVS and FQNEAQ. The V gene lost 1 base and the J gene lost 0 bases, with 10 bases spanning the gap. The CDR3 reads CASSLETGYSNQPQHF. CDR3 nucleotide sequence: TGTGCCAGCAGCTTAGAAACCGGATATAGCAATCAGCCCCAGCATTTT.

The genes are TRBV30 and TRBJ2-7, with D possibly TRBD1 on 5 matching bases. The germline CDR1 and CDR2 sequences are GTSNPN and SVGIG (reference sequence). This CDR3 has 13 amino acids. V was trimmed by 3 bases and J by 2 bases, leaving 11 bases between them. CDR3 in DNA: TGTGCCTGGAGGGCAGGGTACCCCTACGAGCAGTACTTC. This translates into CAWRAGYPYEQYF.

The V and J genes are TRBV27 and TRBJ2-7; TRBD1 is a possible D gene (6 bases). Germline CDR1 MNHEY, CDR2 SMNVEV (reference sequence). Trimming removed 3 bases at V and 2 bases at J, with 11 bases between. The CDR3 spans 14 residues. CDR3: CASSLAGATYEQYF. CDR3 bases: TGTGCCAGCAGTTTGGCAGGGGCAACCTACGAGCAGTACTTC.

The chain couples TRBV10-3 to TRBJ1-5, with D perhaps TRBD1 (5 bases). This CDR3 has 14 residues. V was trimmed by 8 bases and J by 2 bases, leaving 13 bases between them. Germline V gene sequence: CDR1 ENHRY, CDR2 SYGVKD. The CDR3 loop is CAIGFGGGNQPQHF. The CDR3 nucleotides read TGTGCCATCGGCTTTGGAGGGGGCAATCAGCCCCAGCATTTT.

This clone has more than one count but fewer than ten. The chain is built from TRBV6-6 and TRBJ2-2; D not resolved. The germline V gene has CDR1 MNHNY and CDR2 SVGAGI (reference sequence). This CDR3 region has 13 residues. Trimming removed 6 bases at V and 6 bases at J, with 11 bases between. Here the CDR3 DNA reads TGTGCCAGCAGCCCCTCTTTGGCCGGGGAGCTGTTTTTT. It translates to CASSPSLAGELFF.

The CDR3 region has the DNA TGCGCCAGCAGTGGGGACAGGGGTAGCTCCTACGAGCAGTACTTC. Its translation is CASSGDRGSSYEQYF. This chain connects TRBV10-1 to TRBJ2-7; TRBD1 agrees at 10 bases. Germline V lookup: CDR1 WNHNN, CDR2 SYGVQD (reference sequence). The CDR3 totals 15 residues. V trimming: 4 bases; J trimming: 0 bases; junction bases outside the gene matches: 3.

The chain carries TRBV7-6 and TRBJ1-1, with a possible D match to TRBD1 (6 bases). This CDR3 contains 14 residues. Trimming shortened V by 5 bases and J by 0 bases, and 10 bases separated the two germline ends. Per the germline V gene, CDR1 is SGHVS and CDR2 is FNYEAQ. In DNA, the CDR3 is TGTGCCAGCAGCCTAGGACAGTTGAACACTGAAGCTTTCTTT. Its protein product is CASSLGQLNTEAFF.

The V call is TRBV15, the J call TRBJ2-1, with D unresolved. Deletions cut 1 base from V and 7 bases from J, with 2 bases between. CDR3 length: 11 residues. CDR1 and CDR2 (germline): LNHNV, YYDKDF (reference sequence). CDR3 bases: TGTGCCACCAGCAGAGTGAATGAGCAGTTCTTC. Its protein is CATSRVNEQFF. The variable domain in full, with the rest retrieved from reference TRBV15 and TRBJ2-1, is DAMVIQNPRYQVTQFGKPVTLSCSQTLNHNVMYWYQQKSSQAPKLLFHYYDKDFNNEADTPDNFQSRRPNTSFCFLDIRSPGLGDTAMYLCATSRVNEQFFGPGTRLTVL.

Only one count was recorded for this clone. The rearrangement links TRBV11-2 to TRBJ2-5; D is unclear. Germline V gene lookup returns CDR1 SGHAT and CDR2 FQNNGV. The CDR3 is made up of 14 amino acids. Deletions cut 3 bases from V and 0 bases from J, with 8 bases between. Here the CDR3 DNA reads TGTGCCAGCAGCTTCTCCGGGTACCAAGAGACCCAGTACTTC. It encodes CASSFSGYQETQYF. Full variable domain (outside the CDR3, taken from reference TRBV11-2 and TRBJ2-5): EAGVAQSPRYKIIEKRQSVAFWCNPISGHATLYWYQQILGQGPKLLIQFQNNGVVDDSQLPKDRFSAERLKGVDSTLKIQPAKLEDSAVYLCASSFSGYQETQYFGPGTRLLVL.

This clone is judged medium-sized (0.01 to 0.1%). The gene calls are TRBV27 and TRBJ2-5; 9 bases are a match to TRBD1. The CDR3 loop spans 12 amino acids. CDR1 and CDR2 from the germline V gene are MNHEY and SMNVEV (reference sequence). The ends lost 7 bases at V and 5 bases at J; junction bases unmatched: 2. CDR3 amino acids: CASNGQGETQYF. The CDR3 DNA sequence: TGTGCCAGCAACGGACAGGGGGAGACCCAGTACTTC.

The rearrangement links TRBV18 to TRBJ1-5, with 7 bases lining up with TRBD1. V was clipped by 2 bases and J by 7 bases; unmatched bases: 5. CDR1 and CDR2 from the germline V gene are KGHSH and LQKENI. The CDR3 covers 14 residues. The chain's CDR3 is CASSPDGDSQPQHF. CDR3 nucleotide sequence: TGTGCCAGCTCACCAGATGGGGACAGCCAGCCCCAGCATTTT.

The CDR3 nucleotides read TGTGCCAGCAGCATACCGCTAGCGGGGGAGACCTACGAGCAGTACTTC. Amino acid sequence: CASSIPLAGETYEQYF. The rearrangement joins TRBV7-9 to TRBJ2-7; 10 nucleotides match TRBD2. J was trimmed by 2 bases and V by 5 bases; bases with no gene match: 9. The CDR3 spans 16 residues. The V gene's germline CDR1 is SEHNR and CDR2 FQNEAQ (reference sequence).

The V and J genes are TRBV27 and TRBJ2-1; 9 bases align to TRBD1. V was clipped by 4 bases and J by 1 base; unmatched bases: 2. Per the germline V gene, CDR1 is MNHEY and CDR2 is SMNVEV (reference sequence). This CDR3 has 15 amino acids. CDR3 protein: CASSSGTGSYNEQFF. The CDR3 DNA reads TGTGCCAGCAGTTCCGGGACAGGGTCCTACAATGAGCAGTTCTTC.

V usage is TRBV30 and J usage is TRBJ1-6; no clear D. V lost 0 bases and J lost 5, with 14 bases in between. The CDR3 extends over 16 amino acids. The germline CDR1 and CDR2 sequences are GTSNPN and SVGIG (reference sequence). CDR3 sequence reads: CAWSVRRGINNSPLHF. CDR3 nucleotide sequence: TGTGCCTGGAGTGTACGGCGAGGGATAAATAATTCACCCCTCCACTTT.

The V and J genes are TRBV6-5 and TRBJ2-3, with D perhaps matching TRBD2 (5 bases). Germline CDR1 reads MNHEY; CDR2 reads SVGAGI. Trimming left V 1 base short and J 0 bases short, with 11 bases between. The CDR3 length is 16 residues. The CDR3 region has the DNA TGTGCCAGCAGTTACTGGGCCAGGACTAGCACAGATACGCAGTATTTT. This encodes CASSYWARTSTDTQYF.

This chain uses TRBV10-3 with TRBJ2-7; no clear D. Germline V gives CDR1 ENHRY, CDR2 SYGVKD. Deletions cut 3 bases from V and 3 bases from J, with 15 bases between. This CDR3 region has 15 residues. In DNA, the CDR3 is TGTGCCATCAGTGACCCCGGCACCACCGGCTACGAGCAGTACTTC. This gives the protein CAISDPGTTGYEQYF.

Only a few counts were recorded for this clone. The CDR3 is CASSLGGRQTEAFF. The CDR3 DNA is TGTGCCAGCAGCTTGGGGGGGCGTCAAACTGAAGCTTTCTTT. The chain is built from TRBV5-6 and TRBJ1-1; D might be TRBD1 (6 bases). Looked up from germline, CDR1 is SGHDT and CDR2 is YYEEEE. This CDR3 comprises 14 residues. The V end was cut by 0 bases, the J end by 5 bases, with 11 bases between.

This clone was seen just once. The chain couples TRBV10-2 to TRBJ2-3; D remains ambiguous. Germline loops: CDR1 WSHSY, CDR2 SAAADI. The CDR3 length is 14 residues. V gave up 0 bases and J gave up 6 bases, with 10 bases separating them. The CDR3 is CASSESTSRDTQYF. The DNA for the CDR3 is TGCGCCAGCAGTGAGTCGACTTCCCGGGATACGCAGTATTTT.

The chain joins TRBV6-5 to TRBJ2-2, with D perhaps matching TRBD1 (6 bases). CDR3 length: 14 amino acids. Germline lookup yields CDR1 MNHEY and CDR2 SVGAGI. Trimming took off 4 bases at V and 4 bases at J, with 10 bases between the two ends. CDR3 in DNA: TGTGCCAGCAGTTTACAGGGTACCACCGGGGAGCTGTTTTTT. Protein: CASSLQGTTGELFF.

This clone was detected a few times. V and J are TRBV15 and TRBJ1-5; D possibly corresponds to TRBD1 (6 bases). CDR1 is LNHNV, CDR2 YYDKDF, per germline (reference sequence). The CDR3 runs to 14 residues. With 1 base removed from V and 2 bases from J, the gap between germline ends came to 6 bases. The CDR3 loop is CATSRGQGNQPQHF. The CDR3 bases are TGTGCCACCAGCAGAGGACAGGGCAATCAGCCCCAGCATTTT.

V usage is TRBV3-1 (or the pseudogene TRBV3-2) and J usage is TRBJ2-5; no clear D gene. The germline V and J ends were trimmed by 1 base and 9 bases, with 21 bases remaining between them. This CDR3 has 16 amino acids. The germline V gene has CDR1 LGHDT and CDR2 YNNKEL (reference sequence). CDR3 in amino acids: CASSQGRTLLSRAQYF. The DNA of the CDR3 is TGTGCCAGCAGCCAAGGGCGGACGCTTCTAAGCCGGGCCCAGTACTTC.

The chain links TRBV28 to TRBJ2-3; 7 bases agree with TRBD1. CDR3 size: 13 residues. Germline V CDR1 and CDR2: MDHEN, SYDVKM. The junction had 8 bases not matched to a gene; V was cut back by 8 bases and J by 6 bases. CDR3 DNA: TGTGCCAGCCAGAGAGGGGGCCGGGATACGCAGTATTTT. Protein: CASQRGGRDTQYF.

In its sample, this clone ranks as medium-sized (0.01 to 0.1%). V usage is TRBV5-6 and J usage is TRBJ2-1, with D tentatively TRBD1 or TRBD2 (5 bases each). The CDR3 is 15 amino acids. The germline CDR1 and CDR2 sequences are SGHDT and YYEEEE. V was pared by 0 bases and J by 4 bases, with 11 bases between. This chain's CDR3 is CASSLGGTTYNEQFF. CDR3 nucleotide sequence: TGTGCCAGCAGCTTGGGGGGGACCACGTACAATGAGCAGTTCTTC.

As to this clone: The junction departs from germline at one end; a sequencing error may be responsible. The chain recombines TRBV5-1 with TRBJ2-4; D unresolved. The CDR3 is 14 residues long. The V gene's germline CDR1 is SGHRS and CDR2 YFSETQ. The CDR3 reads CASSLGLNQEIQYF. For the CDR3, the DNA is TGCGCCAGCAGTTTGGGCCTAAATCAGGAGATTCAGTACTTC.

The chain combines TRBV30 with TRBJ1-1; 9 bases line up with TRBD1. With 4 bases clipped from V and 4 bases from J, the junction kept 10 bases outside the gene matches. This CDR3 has 15 residues. Germline CDR1 and CDR2: GTSNPN and SVGIG (reference sequence). Here the CDR3 reads CAWTEQGAESTEAFF. In DNA form, the CDR3 reads TGTGCCTGGACCGAACAGGGGGCGGAGAGCACTGAAGCTTTCTTT.

The J gene is TRBJ1-1, the V gene TRBV9; 8 bases align to TRBD1. CDR3 length: 17 amino acids. After removal of 4 bases from V and 1 base from J, the junction contained 12 bases not matched to a gene. Germline lookup yields CDR1 SGDLS and CDR2 YYNGEE. The CDR3 spells CASSSPRRDRWNTEAFF. The DNA for the CDR3 is TGTGCCAGCAGCTCACCACGACGGGACAGGTGGAACACTGAAGCTTTCTTT.

V usage is TRBV9 and J usage is TRBJ2-5; either TRBD1 or TRBD2 may fit D (5 bases each). With 5 bases removed from V and 2 bases from J, the gap between germline ends came to 19 bases. The CDR3 spans 16 residues. Germline V CDR1 and CDR2: SGDLS, YYNGEE. CDR3: CASSDLRFWGQETQYF. As DNA, the CDR3 is TGTGCCAGCAGTGACCTTAGGTTCTGGGGGCAAGAGACCCAGTACTTC.